This entry lists 19 T cell receptor beta chains sequenced from one sample in a study of blood T cell repertoires in COVID-19. Using immunoSEQ multiplex PCR, the repertoire was profiled, and TCRdb retains in-frame clones only, with some absent. Of approximately 300,000 clones detected, roughly 90% appear once; the ten largest clones hold 5% to 7%. Material for sequencing was peripheral blood. Receptors originate from a man younger than 30 who had recovered from COVID-19.

This rearrangement joins TRBV28 to TRBJ2-4; 7 bases align to TRBD2. The CDR3 has 18 amino acids. Germline V gene sequence: CDR1 MDHEN, CDR2 SYDVKM. V lost 6 bases and J lost 0; bases outside the gene matches: 14. CDR3 in DNA: TGTGCCAGCAGCCCGAGACTAAGCGGGGAGATAGCCAAAAACATTCAGTACTTC. Its protein product is CASSPRLSGEIAKNIQYF.

This chain joins TRBV7-3 and TRBJ2-1, with TRBD2 identical over 13 bases. With 4 bases clipped from V and 4 bases from J, the junction kept 16 bases outside the gene matches. This CDR3 is 20 amino acids long. CDR1 is SGHTA and CDR2 is FQGTGA in the germline V gene. The CDR3 protein is CASSSRTSGSGGRVYNEQFF. In DNA, the CDR3 is TGTGCCAGCAGCTCGAGGACTAGCGGGAGTGGTGGCCGTGTGTACAATGAGCAGTTCTTC. Together with reference TRBV7-3 and TRBJ2-1, the CDR3 gives the full variable domain: GAGVSQTPSNKVTEKGKYVELRCDPISGHTALYWYRQSLGQGPEFLIYFQGTGAADDSGLPNDRFFAVRPEGSVSTLKIQRTERGDSAVYLCASSSRTSGSGGRVYNEQFFGPGTRLTVL.

The chain carries TRBV5-8 and TRBJ2-5, with D tentatively TRBD2 (6 bases). Germline V gene lookup returns CDR1 SGHTS and CDR2 YDEGEE. This CDR3 comprises 15 residues. The V end lost 0 bases, the J end lost 3 bases, and 12 bases lay between the germline ends. The CDR3 DNA reads as TGTGCCAGCAGCTTGGGGCGGACGGGGGAAGAGACCCAGTACTTC. As protein: CASSLGRTGEETQYF. Drawing the rest from reference TRBV5-8 and TRBJ2-5, the complete variable domain is EAGVTQSPTHLIKTRGQQATLRCSPISGHTSVYWYQQALGLGLQFLLWYDEGEERNRGNFPPRFSGRQFPNYSSELNVNALELEDSALYLCASSLGRTGEETQYFGPGTRLLVL.

The chain is built from TRBV19 and TRBJ1-1; D perhaps matches TRBD1 (5 bases). In germline, CDR1 is LNHDA, CDR2 SQIVND (reference sequence). There are 13 residues in the CDR3. Trimming took 4 bases from V and 6 from J, leaving 12 bases between them. CDR3 sequence: CASSNPVGAEAFF. Here the CDR3 DNA reads TGTGCCAGTAGTAATCCGGTAGGGGCTGAAGCTTTCTTT.

The gene calls are TRBV19 and TRBJ2-3, with 9 bases fitting TRBD2. The germline V gene has CDR1 LNHDA and CDR2 SQIVND (reference sequence). The ends lost 5 bases at V and 4 bases at J; junction bases unmatched: 7. The CDR3 totals 15 residues. CDR3 sequence reads: CASSQPGLAPDTQYF. DNA of the CDR3: TGTGCCAGTAGTCAACCGGGACTAGCTCCAGATACGCAGTATTTT.

The chain uses TRBV5-1 and TRBJ2-7, with TRBD1 identical over 7 bases. Trimming at V came to 0 bases and at J to 1 base, leaving 4 bases not matched to a gene. The CDR3 totals 15 residues. Germline V gene data show CDR1 as SGHRS and CDR2 as YFSETQ. This chain's CDR3 is CASSLGGTDSYEQYF. CDR3 coding DNA: TGCGCCAGCAGCTTGGGTGGGACAGATTCCTACGAGCAGTACTTC.

V usage is TRBV14 and J usage is TRBJ1-2; 7 nucleotides agree with TRBD1. The CDR3 is 14 amino acids. Germline lookup yields CDR1 SGHDN and CDR2 FVKESK. With 1 base clipped from V and 4 bases from J, the junction kept 3 bases outside the gene matches. Here the CDR3 reads CASSQAGQFYGYTF. The DNA of the CDR3 is TGTGCCAGCAGCCAAGCGGGACAGTTCTATGGCTACACCTTC.

This chain uses TRBV7-2 with TRBJ2-4; tentatively, D is TRBD2 (5 bases). Germline CDR1 and CDR2: SGHTA and FQGNSA. The CDR3 has 17 amino acids. Trimming shortened V by 1 base and J by 2 bases, and 15 bases separated the two germline ends. DNA for the CDR3: TGTGCCAGCAGCTTAGGCTTCAGGCGGGCGACCAAAAACATTCAGTACTTC. It is translated as CASSLGFRRATKNIQYF. The complete variable domain, with remaining parts taken from reference TRBV7-2 and TRBJ2-4, reads GAGVSQSPSNKVTEKGKDVELRCDPISGHTALYWYRQSLGQGLEFLIYFQGNSAPDKSGLPSDRFSAERTGGSVSTLTIQRTQQEDSAVYLCASSLGFRRATKNIQYFGAGTRLSVL.

This rearrangement joins TRBV7-2 to TRBJ1-6; a possible D gene is TRBD1 (6 bases). Germline V CDR1 and CDR2: SGHTA, FQGNSA. The CDR3 is made up of 14 amino acids. V shed 3 bases and J shed 8 bases, with 11 bases lying between them. This chain's CDR3 is CASSFGQLYSPLHF. CDR3 DNA sequence: TGTGCCAGCAGCTTCGGACAGCTTTATTCACCCCTCCACTTT.

The chain couples TRBV6-5 to TRBJ2-7; no reliable D call. Germline V gene sequence: CDR1 MNHEY, CDR2 SVGAGI. This CDR3 contains 14 residues. The V end lost 7 bases, the J end lost 5 bases, and 18 bases lay between the germline ends. In DNA, the CDR3 is TGTGCCAGCACTCAAAGTTCGGGTTCTGACGAGCAGTACTTC. Translating it yields CASTQSSGSDEQYF.

V is TRBV5-5 and J is TRBJ1-6, with 8 nucleotides matching TRBD1. The junction had 13 bases not matched to a gene; V was cut back by 2 bases and J by 9 bases. The V gene's germline CDR1 is SGHKS and CDR2 YYEKEE (reference sequence). The CDR3 consists of 17 residues. In DNA, the CDR3 is TGTGCCAGCAGCTTACAGGGGGTGTACCAGGGAGGTTCACCCCTCCACTTT. This translates into CASSLQGVYQGGSPLHF.

CDR3 protein: CASSIPPGTSGRGATQYF. Written as DNA, the CDR3 is TGTGCCAGTAGTATTCCCCCGGGGACTAGCGGGAGGGGGGCTACGCAGTATTTT. The chain employs TRBV19 and TRBJ2-3; 16 bases fit TRBD2. With 3 bases clipped from V and 8 bases from J, the junction kept 11 bases outside the gene matches. Germline V gene lookup returns CDR1 LNHDA and CDR2 SQIVND (reference sequence). The CDR3 runs to 18 residues.

The chain couples TRBV11-2 to TRBJ2-5, with D unresolved. Germline-derived CDR1 and CDR2 are SGHAT and FQNNGV. The ends were cut back, 1 base at V and 5 bases at J, with 8 bases in the middle. This CDR3 contains 13 residues. The CDR3 is CASSLGGSETQYF. CDR3 nucleotide sequence: TGTGCCAGCAGCTTAGGAGGTAGCGAGACCCAGTACTTC.

The V call is TRBV3-1 (or the pseudogene TRBV3-2), the J call TRBJ2-3, with 13 positions matching TRBD2. The trim removed 5 bases at V and 5 bases at J, leaving 1 base unmatched. Germline values: CDR1 LGHDT, CDR2 YNNKEL (reference sequence). The CDR3 loop spans 14 amino acids. The CDR3 sequence: CASSGTSGEDTQYF. In DNA form, the CDR3 reads TGTGCCAGCAGCGGGACTAGCGGGGAAGATACGCAGTATTTT.

A word on this clone: The same CDR3 is also encoded by other DNA sequences in this sample. This chain links TRBV3-1 (or the pseudogene TRBV3-2) with TRBJ2-7; D not certain. Trimming left V 4 bases short and J 3 bases short, with 10 bases between. The CDR3 runs to 13 residues. Germline V gene data show CDR1 as LGHDT and CDR2 as YNNKEL (reference sequence). The CDR3 coding sequence is TGTGCCAGCAGCCCTCGCGAGGACTACGAGCAGTACTTC. It yields the protein CASSPREDYEQYF.

The chain employs TRBV27 and TRBJ1-3; D is possibly TRBD1 (5 bases). The germline V gene has CDR1 MNHEY and CDR2 SMNVEV (reference sequence). The CDR3 sequence is 14 residues long. V lost 3 bases, J lost 0 bases, and 6 bases lay in between. In DNA, the CDR3 is TGTGCCAGCAGTTTTGGGGCCTCTGGAAACACCATATATTTT. This translates into CASSFGASGNTIYF.

The chain links TRBV6-2 or TRBV6-3 to TRBJ2-7; D might be TRBD2 (7 bases). Deletions cut 2 bases from V and 7 bases from J, with 18 bases between. The CDR3 extends over 15 amino acids. The germline CDR1 and CDR2 sequences are MNHEY and SVGEGT. The CDR3 protein is CASSYRGALLEEQYF. The CDR3 DNA reads as TGTGCCAGCAGTTACCGGGGGGCTCTCCTGGAAGAGCAGTACTTC.

This clone appeared a single time. V gene TRBV2 combines with J gene TRBJ2-2; possible D gene TRBD2, 5 bases. Per germline, CDR1 SNHLY and CDR2 FYNNEI. Trimming removed 9 bases from V and 4 bases from J, with 15 bases in between. The CDR3 covers 14 residues. Written as DNA, the CDR3 is TGTGCCAGGGCCGTTACGGGGAGCACCGGGGAGCTGTTTTTT. Protein: CARAVTGSTGELFF.

This chain connects TRBV7-6 to TRBJ1-1, with D maybe TRBD1 (5 bases). This CDR3 has 15 amino acids. V was cut by 2 bases and J by 3 bases, with 13 bases left in between. CDR1 and CDR2 (germline): SGHVS, FNYEAQ. CDR3 sequence: CASSLLGGADTEAFF. The CDR3 nucleotides read TGTGCCAGCAGCTTACTCGGAGGGGCGGACACTGAAGCTTTCTTT. Using reference TRBV7-6 and TRBJ1-1 for the parts outside the CDR3, the full variable domain is GAGVSQSPRYKVTKRGQDVALRCDPISGHVSLYWYRQALGQGPEFLTYFNYEAQQDKSGLPNDRFSAERPEGSISTLTIQRTEQRDSAMYRCASSLLGGADTEAFFGQGTRLTVV.